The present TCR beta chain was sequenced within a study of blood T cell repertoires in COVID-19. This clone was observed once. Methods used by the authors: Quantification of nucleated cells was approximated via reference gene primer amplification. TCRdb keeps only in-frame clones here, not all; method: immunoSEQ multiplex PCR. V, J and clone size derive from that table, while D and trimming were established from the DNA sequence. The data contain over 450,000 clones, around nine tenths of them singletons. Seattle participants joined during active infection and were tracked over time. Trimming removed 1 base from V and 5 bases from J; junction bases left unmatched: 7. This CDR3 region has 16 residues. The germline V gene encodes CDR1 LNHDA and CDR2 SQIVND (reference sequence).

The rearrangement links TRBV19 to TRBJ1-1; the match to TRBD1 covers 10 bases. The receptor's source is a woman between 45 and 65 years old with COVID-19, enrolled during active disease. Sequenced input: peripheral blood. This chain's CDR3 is CASSIGGQGGGTEAFF. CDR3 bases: TGTGCCAGTAGTATAGGCGGACAGGGGGGAGGAACTGAAGCTTTCTTT.